This record looks at one TCR beta chain sequence and its context. The data belong to a study of blood T cell repertoires in COVID-19. Study summary: Samples taken during acute and convalescent COVID-19 were collected in the United States, Italy and Spain. PBMCs, B-cell-depleted T cells, or T cells were the source of the cDNA or gDNA that made up the material.

The germline V and J ends were trimmed by 6 bases and 7 bases, with 8 bases remaining between them. CDR1 and CDR2 (germline): MNHEY, SVGAGI. The CDR3 sequence is 11 residues long. Per the study methods: From reference gene primer amplification, estimates of nucleated cell counts were derived. Generated by immunoSEQ multiplex PCR, the TCRdb table keeps only in-frame clones and is missing some. Clone size and the V and J calls come from that table; the DNA yielded D and trimming. The sample lists fewer than 120,000 clones; 87% were seen once. This TCR was sampled from a human donor in a cohort sampled during active COVID-19. The material sequenced was peripheral blood. V usage is TRBV6-5 and J usage is TRBJ2-3, with D tentatively TRBD2 (6 bases). The CDR3: CASRGGYTQYF. The CDR3 DNA reads TGTGCCAGCAGGGGAGGTTATACGCAGTATTTT.